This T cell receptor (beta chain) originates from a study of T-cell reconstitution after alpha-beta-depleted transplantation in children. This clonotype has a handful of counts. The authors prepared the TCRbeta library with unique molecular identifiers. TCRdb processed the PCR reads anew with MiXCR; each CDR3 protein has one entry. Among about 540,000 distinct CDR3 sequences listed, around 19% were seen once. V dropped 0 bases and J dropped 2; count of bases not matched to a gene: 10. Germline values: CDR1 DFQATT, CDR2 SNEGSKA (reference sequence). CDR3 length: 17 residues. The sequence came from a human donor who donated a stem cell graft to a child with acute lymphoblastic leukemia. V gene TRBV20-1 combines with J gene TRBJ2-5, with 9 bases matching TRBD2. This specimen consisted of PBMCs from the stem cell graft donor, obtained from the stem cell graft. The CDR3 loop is CSARDGLAGGMQETQYF. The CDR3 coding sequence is TGCAGTGCTAGAGATGGGCTGGCGGGGGGGATGCAAGAGACCCAGTACTTC.